The 2 T cell receptor beta chains below all came from one sample that was sequenced in a study of blood T cell repertoires in COVID-19. Sequencing was performed with immunoSEQ multiplex PCR; in TCRdb, only in-frame clones are kept and a portion is missing. The sample consists of about 180,000 clones, 88% of them appearing once. The sample consisted of PBMCs or T cells enriched from blood (not recorded which). The receptors derive from a young woman who had recovered from COVID-19.

The V gene is TRBV19, the J gene TRBJ1-4; a weak D match, TRBD1 (5 bases). The CDR3 length is 19 residues. V was trimmed by 4 bases and J by 0 bases, leaving 21 bases between them. From germline, CDR1 is LNHDA and CDR2 SQIVND (reference sequence). CDR3 DNA: TGTGCCAGTAGTACCTTGCTAGGCAGGGCGCGAACAACTAATGAAAAACTGTTTTTT. Protein: CASSTLLGRARTTNEKLFF.

This clone was seen more than once but under ten times. The chain combines TRBV6-1 with TRBJ1-5, with unresolved D. Between the trimmed V and J ends, which lost 3 bases and 0 bases, there was a span of 15 bases. Germline V gives CDR1 MNHNS, CDR2 SASEGT. The length of the CDR3 is 17 residues. In nucleotides, the CDR3 is TGTGCCAGCAGTGATGAGGCACGGTCCTCTAGCAATCAGCCCCAGCATTTT. Translated: CASSDEARSSSNQPQHF.